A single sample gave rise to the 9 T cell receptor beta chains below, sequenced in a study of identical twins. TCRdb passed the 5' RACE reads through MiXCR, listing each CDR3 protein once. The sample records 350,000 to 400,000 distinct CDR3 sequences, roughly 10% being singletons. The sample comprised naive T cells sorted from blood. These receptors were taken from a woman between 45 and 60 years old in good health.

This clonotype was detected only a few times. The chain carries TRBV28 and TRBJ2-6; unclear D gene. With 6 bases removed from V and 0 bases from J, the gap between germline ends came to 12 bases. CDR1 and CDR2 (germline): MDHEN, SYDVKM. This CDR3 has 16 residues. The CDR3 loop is CASSHRTVSGANVLTF. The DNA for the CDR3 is TGTGCCAGCAGCCACAGAACGGTCTCTGGGGCCAACGTCCTGACTTTC.

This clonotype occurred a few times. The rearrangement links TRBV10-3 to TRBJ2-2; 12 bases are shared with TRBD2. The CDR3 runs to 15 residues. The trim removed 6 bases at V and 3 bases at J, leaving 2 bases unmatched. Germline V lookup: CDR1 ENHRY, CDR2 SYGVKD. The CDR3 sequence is CAISGTSGYTGELFF. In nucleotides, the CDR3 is TGTGCCATCAGCGGGACTAGCGGGTACACCGGGGAGCTGTTTTTT.

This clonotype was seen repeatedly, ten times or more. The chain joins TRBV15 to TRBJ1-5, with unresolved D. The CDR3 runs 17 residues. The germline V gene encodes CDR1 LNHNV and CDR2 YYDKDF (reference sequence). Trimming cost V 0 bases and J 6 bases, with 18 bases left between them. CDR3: CATSRDLRLLNIQPQHF. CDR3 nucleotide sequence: TGTGCCACCAGCAGAGATCTCAGACTCTTGAATATTCAGCCCCAGCATTTT.

This CDR3 reads CASSDYPAGGGGEQFF. As DNA, the CDR3 is TGCGCCAGCAGTGACTATCCGGCGGGAGGTGGAGGTGAGCAGTTCTTC. The rearrangement uses TRBV10-2 and TRBJ2-1, with TRBD2 matching over 8 bases. Looked up from germline, CDR1 is WSHSY and CDR2 is SAAADI. The CDR3 is 16 amino acids. With V trimmed by 3 bases and J by 9 bases, 13 bases remained unmatched.

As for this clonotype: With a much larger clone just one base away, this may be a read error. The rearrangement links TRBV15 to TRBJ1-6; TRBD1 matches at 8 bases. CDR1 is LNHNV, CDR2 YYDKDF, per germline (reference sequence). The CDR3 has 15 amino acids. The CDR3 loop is CATSREDRVYSSLHF. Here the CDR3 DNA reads TGTGCCACCAGCAGAGAGGACAGGGTATATTCATCCCTCCACTTT.

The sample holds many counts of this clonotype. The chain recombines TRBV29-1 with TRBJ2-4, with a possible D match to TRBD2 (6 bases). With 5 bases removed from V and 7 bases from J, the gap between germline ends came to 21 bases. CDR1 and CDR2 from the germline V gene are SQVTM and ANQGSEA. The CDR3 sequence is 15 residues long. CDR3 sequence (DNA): TGCAGCGTTCGATCCAGCATGGTTGGGGGGAACATTCAGTACTTC. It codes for CSVRSSMVGGNIQYF.

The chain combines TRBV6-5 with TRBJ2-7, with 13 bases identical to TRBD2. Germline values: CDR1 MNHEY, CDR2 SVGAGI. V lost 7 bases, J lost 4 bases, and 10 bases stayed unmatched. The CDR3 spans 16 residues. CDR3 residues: CASTQLAGGPVYEQYF. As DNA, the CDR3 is TGTGCCAGCACCCAACTAGCGGGAGGGCCAGTATACGAGCAGTACTTC.

CDR3 region: CASSFLGLAGEETQYF. The CDR3 DNA is TGCGCCAGCAGCTTCTTAGGGCTAGCGGGAGAAGAGACCCAGTACTTC. The chain recombines TRBV5-1 with TRBJ2-5, with 10 positions matching TRBD2. The CDR3 totals 16 residues. Losses at the gene ends were 2 bases for V and 3 bases for J; bases not matched to a gene: 7. Germline CDR1 reads SGHRS; CDR2 reads YFSETQ.

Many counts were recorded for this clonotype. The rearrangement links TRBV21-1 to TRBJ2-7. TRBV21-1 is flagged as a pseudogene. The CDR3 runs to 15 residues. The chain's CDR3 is CASNQRGRMSYEQYV. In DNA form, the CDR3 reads TGTGCCAGCAACCAAAGGGGAAGGATGTCCTACGAGCAGTACGTC.